This T cell receptor beta chain comes out of a study of T-cell reconstitution after alpha-beta-depleted transplantation in children. Preparation of the TCRbeta library used unique molecular identifiers. TCRdb analysed the PCR reads with MiXCR anew, one entry per CDR3 protein. The profile shows approximately 400,000 distinct CDR3 sequences, 15% to 20% of them singletons. Broader study findings: After transplant, high TCRbeta diversity at day 60 in some patients arose from surviving recipient T cells and thymic progenitors. At around two months after transplant, the alpha-beta T cells were reportedly derived from several hundred expanded clones that came from non-depleted graft cells. Newly made T cells mostly supplied T-cell counts and diversity one year after transplant.

The germline V gene has CDR1 MNHEY and CDR2 SVGAGI. The CDR3 runs 14 residues. J was trimmed by 5 bases and V by 4 bases; bases with no gene match: 4. Regarding this clonotype: No antigen is known for it.

This chain links TRBV6-5 with TRBJ1-4; 7 nucleotides match TRBD1. This TCR derives from a boy in the first two years of life who had a stem cell transplant for Wiskott-Aldrich syndrome, so the T cells may come from the graft donor. Sequencing used PBMCs, mostly from graft donor cells, obtained 360 days after TCRalphabeta/CD19-depleted stem cell transplant. The CDR3 protein is CASSLSRGNEKLFF. The CDR3 DNA is TGTGCCAGCAGTTTGAGCAGGGGGAATGAAAAACTGTTTTTT.